The present T cell receptor beta chain was sequenced within a study of blood T cells in healthy people across ages. V was trimmed by 0 bases and J by 1 base, leaving 11 bases between them. CDR1 DFQATT and CDR2 SNEGSKA come from the germline V gene (reference sequence). This CDR3 has 15 amino acids. A second PCR, run for about 7 to 12 cycles, used a sample-barcoded 5' primer plus a J-beta primer mix. TCRdb passed the 5' RACE reads through MiXCR, listing each CDR3 protein once. The repertoire consists of some 1.5 million distinct CDR3 sequences, with approximately 28% occurring once and the leading ten covering 7.7%.

Sequenced input: blood. The TCR was taken from a woman in her thirties in good health. The V and J genes are TRBV20-1 and TRBJ2-3; D is possibly TRBD2 (6 bases). CDR3 amino acids: CSAREASVRTDTQYF. CDR3 DNA sequence: TGCAGTGCTAGAGAAGCTAGCGTTCGCACAGATACGCAGTATTTT.